What follows is one T cell receptor beta chain and its context. As yet, its antigen is unknown. An end of the junction differs from the germline gene, which may be a read error. The germline V gene encodes CDR1 LGHDT and CDR2 YNNKEL (reference sequence). The CDR3 sequence is 11 residues long. This sample was taken from a study of T cell responses to AZD1222 COVID-19 vaccine. Study-wide results and limits: Donors were mostly white British, more females; clonal diversity possibly underestimated. Nearly half of spike-specific TCRs reportedly target variant regions that are unmutated in the B.1.351 and B.1.1.7 variants. There were repertoire samples only from the period after the peak T cell response. Among vaccine-associated CD4 TCRs, coverage spanned spike, with dominance at 160-218 and 743-854.

TCRdb's table, derived via immunoSEQ multiplex PCR, lists solely in-frame clones and lacks some. Of 100,000 to 150,000 clones listed, approximately 88% were seen once; the top ten hold approximately 1.5%. This sample comprised peripheral blood, obtained on day 0 of AZD1222 vaccination. The chain is built from TRBV3-1 (or the pseudogene TRBV3-2) and TRBJ2-7; no definite D call. This TCR was sampled from an adult in good health. The CDR3 loop is CASRQGYEQYF. DNA of the CDR3: TGTGCCAGCAGGCAAGGGTACGAGCAGTACTTC.